This T cell receptor (beta chain) was identified during a study of beta chain features in type 1 diabetes. Study results and limitations: cDNA-based reads could over-represent cells with high TCR expression.

This CDR3 is 13 amino acids long. CDR1 and CDR2 (germline): MNHEY, SVGAGI. Trimming removed 2 bases at V and 1 base at J, with 5 bases between. Of the isolated RNA, all was reverse transcribed, and so the sequenced material was expressed TCRB transcripts. TCRdb's copy holds only in-frame clones and misses some; the assay was immunoSEQ multiplex PCR. The data show around 500,000 clones, about 29% seen once. There are a few counts of this clone. Its antigen is unknown. Sequenced input: naive CD4+ T cells from blood. The gene calls are TRBV6-5 and TRBJ1-2; D might be TRBD1 (5 bases). This sequence was found in a man younger than 35 in good health. The CDR3 coding sequence is TGTGCCAGCAGTTACGACAGTAACTATGGCTACACCTTC. Protein sequence: CASSYDSNYGYTF.